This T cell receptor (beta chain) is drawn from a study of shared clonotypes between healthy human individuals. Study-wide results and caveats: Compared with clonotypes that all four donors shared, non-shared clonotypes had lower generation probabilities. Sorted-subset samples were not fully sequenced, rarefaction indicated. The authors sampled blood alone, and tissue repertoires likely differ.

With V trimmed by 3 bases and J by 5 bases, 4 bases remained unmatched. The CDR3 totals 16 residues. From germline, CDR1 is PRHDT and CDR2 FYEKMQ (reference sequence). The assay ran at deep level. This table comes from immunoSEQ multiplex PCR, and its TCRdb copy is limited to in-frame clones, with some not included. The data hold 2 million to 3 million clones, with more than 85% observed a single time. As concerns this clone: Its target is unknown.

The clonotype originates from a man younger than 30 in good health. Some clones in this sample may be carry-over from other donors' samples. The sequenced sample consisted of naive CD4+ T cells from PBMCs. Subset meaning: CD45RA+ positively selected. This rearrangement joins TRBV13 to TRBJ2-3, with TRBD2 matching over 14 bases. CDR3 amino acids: CASSFRTSGRIDTQYF. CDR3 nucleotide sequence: TGTGCCAGCAGCTTTCGGACTAGCGGGAGGATAGATACGCAGTATTTT.